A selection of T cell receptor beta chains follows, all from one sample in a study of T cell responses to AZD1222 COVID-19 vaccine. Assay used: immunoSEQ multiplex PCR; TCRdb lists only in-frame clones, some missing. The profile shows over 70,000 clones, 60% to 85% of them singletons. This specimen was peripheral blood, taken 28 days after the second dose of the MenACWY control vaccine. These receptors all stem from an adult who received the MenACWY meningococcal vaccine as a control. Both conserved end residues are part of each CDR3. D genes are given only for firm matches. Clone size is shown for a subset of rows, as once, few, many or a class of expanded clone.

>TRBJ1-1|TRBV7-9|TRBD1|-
TGTGCCAGCAGCTCCGGCGGGACAGGGAACACTGAAGCTTTCTTT
CASSSGGTGNTEAFF
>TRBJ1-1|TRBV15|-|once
TGTGCCACCAGCAGAGATCCTCTCCGGGGGACTGAAGCTTTCTTT
CATSRDPLRGTEAFF
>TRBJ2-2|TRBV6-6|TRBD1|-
TGTGCCAGCAGTTACGAAGGGACAGCGAACACCGGGGAGCTGTTTTTT
CASSYEGTANTGELFF
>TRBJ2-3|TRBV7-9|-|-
TGTGCCAGCAGCCCGACCTCTGATACGCAGTATTTT
CASSPTSDTQYF
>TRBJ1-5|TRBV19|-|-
TGTGCCAGTAGTATAGTAGGCCAGCCCCAGCATTTT
CASSIVGQPQHF
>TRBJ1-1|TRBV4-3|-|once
TGCGCCAGCAGCCCAGTGGTAGGGGGCACTGAAGCTTTCTTT
CASSPVVGGTEAFF
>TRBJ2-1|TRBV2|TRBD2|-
TGTGCCACGGCACAGGGACTAGGGAATGAGCAGTTCTTC
CATAQGLGNEQFF
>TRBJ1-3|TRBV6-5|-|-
TGTGCCAGCAGTTACGAGGGAAACACCATATATTTT
CASSYEGNTIYF
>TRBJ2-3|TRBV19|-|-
TGTGCCAGTAGTTCCGGACCAGCCACAGATACGCAGTATTTT
CASSSGPATDTQYF
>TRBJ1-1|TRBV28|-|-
TGTGCCAGCAGGACCTGGGCAGGCACTGAAGCTTTCTTT
CASRTWAGTEAFF